The 10 T cell receptor beta chains given below trace back to one sample, sequenced in a study of T cells after yellow fever vaccination. TCRdb ran MiXCR on the 5' RACE reads and lists one entry per CDR3 protein. The profile shows 300,000 to 400,000 distinct CDR3 sequences, 9.5% to 15% of them singletons. The starting material was CD4+ T cells sorted from PBMCs, obtained 15 days after the yellow fever booster vaccination. All receptors come from a man in his late teens or twenties who received the YFV17D yellow fever vaccine.

The rearrangement joins TRBV7-2 to TRBJ2-1, with D tentatively TRBD2 (6 bases). The germline CDR1 and CDR2 sequences are SGHTA and FQGNSA. V shed 4 bases and J shed 9 bases, with 13 bases lying between them. The CDR3 is made up of 13 amino acids. The CDR3 loop reads CASSWDSLGEQFF. Written as DNA, the CDR3 is TGTGCCAGCAGCTGGGACTCTTTGGGTGAGCAGTTCTTC. The variable domain in full, completed from reference TRBV7-2 and TRBJ2-1, reads GAGVSQSPSNKVTEKGKDVELRCDPISGHTALYWYRQSLGQGLEFLIYFQGNSAPDKSGLPSDRFSAERTGGSVSTLTIQRTQQEDSAVYLCASSWDSLGEQFFGPGTRLTVL.

This clonotype occurred a few times. The chain is built from TRBV7-2 and TRBJ2-7, with 9 bases that match TRBD1. V gave up 5 bases and J gave up 5 bases; unmatched junction bases: 4. There are 13 residues in the CDR3. Germline CDR1 SGHTA, CDR2 FQGNSA. The CDR3: CASSQGQGNEQYF. CDR3 coding DNA: TGTGCCAGCAGCCAAGGACAGGGGAACGAGCAGTACTTC.

This clonotype was detected many times. The chain has TRBV4-1 and TRBJ1-5; 8 positions match TRBD1. Germline CDR1 MGHRA, CDR2 YSYEKL. After removal of 1 base from V and 6 bases from J, the junction contained 2 bases not matched to a gene. The CDR3 loop spans 14 amino acids. The CDR3: CASSQARGLQPQHF. Here the CDR3 DNA reads TGCGCCAGCAGCCAAGCCAGGGGGCTTCAGCCCCAGCATTTT.

This clonotype was observed a handful of times. The chain combines TRBV25-1 with TRBJ2-1, with 11 positions matching TRBD2. This CDR3 contains 20 residues. Germline CDR1 reads MGHDK; CDR2 reads SYGVNS. J gave up 1 base and V 3 bases, and 14 bases lay outside the gene matches. The CDR3 sequence: CASSEVGGSGGASSYNEQFF. The CDR3 DNA reads TGTGCCAGCAGTGAGGTTGGCGGTAGCGGGGGGGCATCGTCCTACAATGAGCAGTTCTTC.

The rearrangement uses TRBV15 and TRBJ2-1; a weak D match, TRBD2 (7 bases). Trimming removed 8 bases from V and 3 bases from J, with 14 bases in between. CDR3 length: 14 residues. Germline V gene data show CDR1 as LNHNV and CDR2 as YYDKDF (reference sequence). The CDR3 DNA follows: TGTGCCACCGAAAGCGGGGACAACTACAATGAGCAGTTCTTC. It yields the protein CATESGDNYNEQFF.

This chain joins TRBV7-9 and TRBJ2-7; 7 nucleotides agree with TRBD2. Per the germline V gene, CDR1 is SEHNR and CDR2 is FQNEAQ (reference sequence). V shed 4 bases and J 7 bases; nucleotides not matched to a gene: 7. The CDR3 has 13 residues. The CDR3 coding sequence is TGTGCCAGCAGCTCCCGCAGTAGCGGGGAGCAGTACGTC. As protein: CASSSRSSGEQYV.

This clonotype came up a few times. The chain is built from TRBV5-1 and TRBJ1-2; D unclear. The CDR3 contains 14 residues. Germline assignment: CDR1 SGHRS and CDR2 YFSETQ. The germline V and J ends were trimmed by 1 base and 0 bases, with 7 bases remaining between them. This CDR3 reads CASSLSETNYGYTF. DNA for the CDR3: TGCGCCAGCAGCTTGTCAGAAACTAACTATGGCTACACCTTC.

In its sample, this clonotype was seen a few times. This chain links TRBV2 with TRBJ2-1, with 8 bases aligning to TRBD1. V lost 9 bases to trimming and J lost 9 bases; unmatched junction nucleotides: 7. Germline lookup yields CDR1 SNHLY and CDR2 FYNNEI. The CDR3 has 12 residues. CDR3 sequence reads: CARGQGVGEQFF. The CDR3 DNA reads TGTGCCAGAGGACAGGGTGTAGGTGAGCAGTTCTTC.

The table lists this clonotype with many counts. The V call is TRBV5-1, the J call TRBJ2-5; D not certain. Trimming took 1 base from V and 2 from J, leaving 6 bases between them. Germline V gene sequence: CDR1 SGHRS, CDR2 YFSETQ. The CDR3 sequence is 13 residues long. Here the CDR3 reads CASSLNGQETQYF. In DNA, the CDR3 is TGCGCCAGCAGCTTGAACGGACAAGAGACCCAGTACTTC.

The V call is TRBV5-1, the J call TRBJ1-2, with D possibly being TRBD1 (5 bases). CDR3 size: 15 residues. CDR1 and CDR2 from the germline V gene are SGHRS and YFSETQ. With 3 bases removed from V and 3 bases from J, the gap between germline ends came to 15 bases. CDR3 loop: CASSWGPGADYGYTF. CDR3 DNA sequence: TGCGCCAGCAGCTGGGGTCCCGGGGCGGACTATGGCTACACCTTC.